The 3 T cell receptor beta chains in this list originate from one sample, sequenced in a study of T cell responses to AZD1222 COVID-19 vaccine. Assay used: immunoSEQ multiplex PCR; TCRdb lists only in-frame clones, some missing. The sample holds about 140,000 clones, around 90% seen once. The sample here was peripheral blood, taken 28 days after the second AZD1222 dose. The receptors originated from an adult who received the AZD1222 COVID-19 vaccine.

This chain links TRBV10-2 with TRBJ2-2; 10 bases map to TRBD1. The CDR3 has 15 residues. CDR1 is WSHSY and CDR2 is SAAADI in the germline V gene. The V gene end was trimmed by 5 bases and the J gene end by 3 bases; junction bases not matched to a gene: 3. As DNA, the CDR3 is TGCGCCAGCAGTAAGGACAGGGGGTACACCGGGGAGCTGTTTTTT. Protein product: CASSKDRGYTGELFF.

The V call is TRBV2, the J call TRBJ1-1, with TRBD1 identical over 7 bases. This CDR3 comprises 15 residues. Germline CDR1 and CDR2: SNHLY and FYNNEI. Losses at the gene ends were 4 bases for V and 6 bases for J; bases not matched to a gene: 11. In DNA form, the CDR3 reads TGTGCCAGCAGTGGGAGACAGGGCGAATGGTCTGAAGCTTTCTTT. Amino acid sequence: CASSGRQGEWSEAFF.

The chain carries TRBV4-1 and TRBJ2-1, with 7 bases matching TRBD2. There are 16 residues in the CDR3. V was pared by 2 bases and J by 2 bases, with 6 bases of the junction left unmatched. CDR1 is MGHRA, CDR2 YSYEKL, per germline. The CDR3 spells CASSQSLGGTYNEQFF. CDR3 in DNA: TGCGCCAGCAGCCAATCTCTCGGGGGGACCTACAATGAGCAGTTCTTC.